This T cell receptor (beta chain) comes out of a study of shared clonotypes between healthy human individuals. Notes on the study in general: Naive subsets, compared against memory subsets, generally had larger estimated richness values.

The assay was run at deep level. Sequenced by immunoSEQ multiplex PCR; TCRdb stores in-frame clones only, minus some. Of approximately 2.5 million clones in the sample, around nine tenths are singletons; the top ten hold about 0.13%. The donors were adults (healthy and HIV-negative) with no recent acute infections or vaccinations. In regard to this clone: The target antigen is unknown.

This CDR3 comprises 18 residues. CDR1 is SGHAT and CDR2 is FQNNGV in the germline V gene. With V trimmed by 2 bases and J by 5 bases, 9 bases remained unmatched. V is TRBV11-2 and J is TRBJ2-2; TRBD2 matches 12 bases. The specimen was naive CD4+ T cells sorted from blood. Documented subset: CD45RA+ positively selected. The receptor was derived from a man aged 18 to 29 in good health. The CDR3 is CASSLTSGLAGRTGELFF. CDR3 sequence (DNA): TGTGCCAGCAGCTTAACGTCTGGACTAGCGGGACGAACCGGGGAGCTGTTTTTT.